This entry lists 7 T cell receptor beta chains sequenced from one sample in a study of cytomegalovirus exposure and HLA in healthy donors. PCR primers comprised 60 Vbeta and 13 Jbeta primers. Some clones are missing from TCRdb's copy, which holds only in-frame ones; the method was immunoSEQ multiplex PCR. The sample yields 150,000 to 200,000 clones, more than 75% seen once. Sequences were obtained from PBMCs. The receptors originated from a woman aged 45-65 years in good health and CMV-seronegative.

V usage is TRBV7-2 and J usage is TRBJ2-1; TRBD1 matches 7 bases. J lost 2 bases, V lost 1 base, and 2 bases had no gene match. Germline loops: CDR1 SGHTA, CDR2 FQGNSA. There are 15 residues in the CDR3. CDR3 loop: CASSLGTGPYNEQFF. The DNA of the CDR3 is TGTGCCAGCAGCTTAGGGACAGGACCCTACAATGAGCAGTTCTTC.

CDR3 sequence: CASSSGPGQGLNYGYTF. The CDR3, as DNA: TGTGCCAGCAGCTCTGGGCCGGGACAGGGTCTTAACTATGGCTACACCTTC. V and J are TRBV11-2 and TRBJ1-2, with 9 bases lining up with TRBD1. CDR3 length equals 17 residues. Germline V lookup: CDR1 SGHAT, CDR2 FQNNGV. With V trimmed by 4 bases and J by 1 base, 10 bases remained unmatched.

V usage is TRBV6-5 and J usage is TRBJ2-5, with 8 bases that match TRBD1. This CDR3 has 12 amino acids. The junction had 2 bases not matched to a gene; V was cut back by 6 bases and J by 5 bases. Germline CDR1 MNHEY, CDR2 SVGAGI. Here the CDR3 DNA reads TGTGCCAGCAGACACAGGGGGGAGACCCAGTACTTC. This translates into CASRHRGETQYF.

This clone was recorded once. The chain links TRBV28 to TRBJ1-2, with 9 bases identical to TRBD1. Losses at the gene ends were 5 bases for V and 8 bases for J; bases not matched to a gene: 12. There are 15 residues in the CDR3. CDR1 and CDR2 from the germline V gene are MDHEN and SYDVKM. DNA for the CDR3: TGTGCCAGCAGTATCGCCGGGACAGGGTTAGGAGGCTACACCTTC. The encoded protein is CASSIAGTGLGGYTF.

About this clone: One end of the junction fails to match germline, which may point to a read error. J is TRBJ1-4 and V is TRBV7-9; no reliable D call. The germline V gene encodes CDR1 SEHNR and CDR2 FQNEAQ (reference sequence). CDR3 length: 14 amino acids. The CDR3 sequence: CSSSLDVRRGKLFF. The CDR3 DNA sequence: TGTTCCAGCAGCTTAGACGTTAGAAGAGGTAAACTGTTTTTT.

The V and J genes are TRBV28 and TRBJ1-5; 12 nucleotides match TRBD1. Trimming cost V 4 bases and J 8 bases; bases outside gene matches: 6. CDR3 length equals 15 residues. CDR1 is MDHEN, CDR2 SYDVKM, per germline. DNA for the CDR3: TGTGCCAGCAGTTCGGGACAGGGGGCCTCTAAGCCCCAGCATTTT. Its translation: CASSSGQGASKPQHF.

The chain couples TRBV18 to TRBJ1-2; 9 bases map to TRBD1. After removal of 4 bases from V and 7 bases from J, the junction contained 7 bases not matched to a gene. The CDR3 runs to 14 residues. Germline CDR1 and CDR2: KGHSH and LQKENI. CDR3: CASSQKTGGRGYTF. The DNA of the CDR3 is TGTGCCAGCTCACAGAAGACAGGGGGACGTGGCTACACCTTC.